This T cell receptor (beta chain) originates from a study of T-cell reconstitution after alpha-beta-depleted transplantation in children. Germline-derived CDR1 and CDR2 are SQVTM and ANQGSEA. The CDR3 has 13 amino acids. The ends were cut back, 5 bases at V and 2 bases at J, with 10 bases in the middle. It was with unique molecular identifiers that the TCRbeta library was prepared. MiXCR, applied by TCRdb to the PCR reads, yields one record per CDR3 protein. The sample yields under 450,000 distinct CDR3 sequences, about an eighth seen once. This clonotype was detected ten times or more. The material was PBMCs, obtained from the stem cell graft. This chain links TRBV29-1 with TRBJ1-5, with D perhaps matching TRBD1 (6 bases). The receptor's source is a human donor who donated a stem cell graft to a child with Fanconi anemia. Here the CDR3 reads CSVRPGGNQPQHF. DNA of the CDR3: TGCAGCGTTCGTCCAGGGGGCAATCAGCCCCAGCATTTT.